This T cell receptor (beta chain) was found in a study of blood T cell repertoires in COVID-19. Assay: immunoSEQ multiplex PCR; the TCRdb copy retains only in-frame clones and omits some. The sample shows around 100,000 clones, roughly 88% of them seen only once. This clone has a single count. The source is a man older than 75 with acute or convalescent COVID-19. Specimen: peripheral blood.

The CDR3 sequence is CASSSTGTGSGQPQHF. The DNA of the CDR3 is TGTGCCAGCAGCTCAACCGGGACAGGGTCCGGCCAGCCCCAGCATTTT. The chain links TRBV7-8 to TRBJ1-5; 9 bases are shared with TRBD1. The junction had 11 bases not matched to a gene; V was cut back by 4 bases and J by 7 bases. Germline V CDR1 and CDR2: SGHVS, FQNEAQ. The CDR3 is 16 amino acids.